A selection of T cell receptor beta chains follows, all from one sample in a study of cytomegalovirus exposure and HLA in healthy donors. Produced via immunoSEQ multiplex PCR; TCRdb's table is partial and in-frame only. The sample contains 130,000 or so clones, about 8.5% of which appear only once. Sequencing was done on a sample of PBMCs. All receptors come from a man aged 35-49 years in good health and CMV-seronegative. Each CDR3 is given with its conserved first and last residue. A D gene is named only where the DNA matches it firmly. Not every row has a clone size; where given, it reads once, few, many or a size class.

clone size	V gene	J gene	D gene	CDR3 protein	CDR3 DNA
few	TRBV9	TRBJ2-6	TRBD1	CASSGQGTVHGSGANVLTF	TGTGCCAGCAGCGGCCAGGGGACAGTTCATGGCTCTGGGGCCAACGTCCTGACTTTC
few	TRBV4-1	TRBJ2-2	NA	CASSVTTGDTGELFF	TGCGCCAGCAGCGTTACGACAGGAGACACCGGGGAGCTGTTTTTT
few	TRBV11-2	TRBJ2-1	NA	CASSSDEQFF	TGTGCCAGCAGCTCGGATGAGCAGTTCTTC
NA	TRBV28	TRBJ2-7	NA	CASRDKPYEQYF	TGTGCCAGCCGGGACAAACCATACGAGCAGTACTTC
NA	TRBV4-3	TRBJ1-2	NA	CASSRRTANYGYTF	TGCGCCAGCAGCCGGAGGACAGCTAACTATGGCTACACCTTC
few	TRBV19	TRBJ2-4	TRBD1	CASSAGQGNKNIQYF	TGTGCCAGTAGTGCGGGACAGGGGAACAAAAACATTCAGTACTTC
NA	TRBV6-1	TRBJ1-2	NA	CASREPTGLGKNYGYTF	TGTGCCAGCAGAGAACCTACAGGGTTGGGGAAAAACTATGGCTACACCTTC
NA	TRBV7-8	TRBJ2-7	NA	CASALRRGFYEQYF	TGTGCCAGCGCCCTTAGAAGGGGGTTTTACGAGCAGTACTTC
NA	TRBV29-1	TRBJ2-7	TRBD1	CSVGDRGFEQYF	TGCAGCGTGGGGGACAGGGGGTTCGAGCAGTACTTC
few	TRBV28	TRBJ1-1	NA	CASRDTVGEATEAFF	TGTGCCAGCAGAGACACGGTCGGGGAGGCTACTGAAGCTTTCTTT
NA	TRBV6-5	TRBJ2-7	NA	CASSYGGSEQYF	TGTGCCAGCAGTTACGGGGGGAGCGAGCAGTACTTC
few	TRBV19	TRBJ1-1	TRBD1	CATTRGQMDAFF	TGTGCCACCACAAGGGGACAGATGGACGCTTTCTTT
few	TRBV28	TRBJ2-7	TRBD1	CASSGSGTGFYEQYF	TGTGCCAGCAGTGGGTCCGGGACAGGGTTCTACGAGCAGTACTTC
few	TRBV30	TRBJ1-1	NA	CAWSGGDPTMNTEAFF	TGTGCCTGGAGTGGAGGTGACCCTACCATGAACACTGAAGCTTTCTTT
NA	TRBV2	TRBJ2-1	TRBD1	CASGTGGDEQFF	TGTGCCAGCGGGACAGGGGGCGATGAGCAGTTCTTC
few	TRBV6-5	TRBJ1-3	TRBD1	CASSPGGASGNTIYF	TGTGCCAGCAGCCCAGGGGGCGCCTCTGGAAACACCATATATTTT
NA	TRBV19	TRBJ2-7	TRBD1	CASSAGTGYYEQYF	TGTGCCAGTAGTGCCGGGACAGGCTACTACGAGCAGTACTTC
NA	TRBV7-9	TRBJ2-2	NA	CASSSRGTQNTGELFF	TGTGCCAGCAGCTCAAGGGGGACACAGAACACCGGGGAGCTGTTTTTT
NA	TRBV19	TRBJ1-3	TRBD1	CASRPDRENSGNTIYF	TGTGCCAGCCGCCCGGACAGGGAGAACTCTGGAAACACCATATATTTT
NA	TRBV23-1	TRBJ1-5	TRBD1	CASSQSGQGCQPQHF	TGCGCCAGCAGTCAATCGGGACAGGGGTGTCAGCCCCAGCATTTT
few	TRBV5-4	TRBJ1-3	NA	CASSSGTGNTIYF	TGTGCCAGCAGCTCCGGGACAGGAAACACCATATATTTT
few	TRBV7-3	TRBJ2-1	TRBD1	CASSLNFGQGYEQFF	TGTGCCAGCAGCTTAAATTTCGGACAGGGGTATGAGCAGTTCTTC
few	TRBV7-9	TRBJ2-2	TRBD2	CASRGLAGGPHTGELFF	TGTGCCAGCAGGGGACTAGCGGGGGGACCTCACACCGGGGAGCTGTTTTTT
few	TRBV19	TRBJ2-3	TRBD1	CASSAVRDRGGTDTQYF	TGTGCCAGTAGTGCCGTCCGGGACAGGGGGGGCACAGATACGCAGTATTTT
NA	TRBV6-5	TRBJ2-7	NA	CASSYSSGLDYEQYF	TGTGCCAGCAGTTACTCCAGCGGGCTAGACTACGAGCAGTACTTC
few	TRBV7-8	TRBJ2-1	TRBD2	CASSLVGGGNEQFF	TGTGCCAGCAGCTTAGTTGGGGGGGGAAATGAGCAGTTCTTC
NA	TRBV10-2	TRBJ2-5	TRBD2	CASRGLAGLGETQYF	TGCGCCAGCAGAGGACTAGCGGGATTGGGAGAGACCCAGTACTTC
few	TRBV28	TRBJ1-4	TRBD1	CASSSRQGASEKLFF	TGTGCCAGCAGTTCTCGACAGGGAGCGAGTGAAAAACTGTTTTTT
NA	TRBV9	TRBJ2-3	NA	CASSEARTDTQYF	TGTGCCAGCAGCGAAGCTCGCACAGATACGCAGTATTTT
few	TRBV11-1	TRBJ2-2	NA	CASESETNTGELFF	TGTGCCAGCGAGTCTGAAACGAACACCGGGGAGCTGTTTTTT
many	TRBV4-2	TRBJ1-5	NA	CASSQDLEGISNQPQHF	TGTGCCAGCAGCCAAGATCTGGAGGGAATTAGCAATCAGCCCCAGCATTTT
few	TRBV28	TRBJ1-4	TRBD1	CASSHQVQGISEKLFF	TGTGCCAGCAGCCACCAGGTACAGGGGATTTCTGAAAAACTGTTTTTT
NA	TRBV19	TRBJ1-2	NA	CASSIQQERGYTF	TGTGCCAGTAGTATCCAACAGGAAAGGGGCTACACCTTC
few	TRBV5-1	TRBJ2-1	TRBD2	CASSLETSGVNEQFF	TGCGCCAGCAGCTTGGAGACTAGCGGGGTCAATGAGCAGTTCTTC
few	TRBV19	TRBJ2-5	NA	CASSADIQETQYF	TGTGCCAGTAGTGCGGACATACAAGAGACCCAGTACTTC
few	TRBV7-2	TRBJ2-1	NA	CASSQGGGSYNEQFF	TGTGCCAGCAGCCAGGGCGGTGGCTCCTACAATGAGCAGTTCTTC
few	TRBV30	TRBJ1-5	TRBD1	CAWSGQGNQPQHF	TGTGCCTGGAGTGGACAGGGGAATCAGCCCCAGCATTTT
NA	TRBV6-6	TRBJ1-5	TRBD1	CASSVDRSNQPQHF	TGTGCCAGCAGTGTGGACAGGAGCAATCAGCCCCAGCATTTT
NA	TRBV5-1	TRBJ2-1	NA	CASSPTQRGVDEQFF	TGCGCCAGCAGTCCGACTCAACGGGGTGTCGATGAGCAGTTCTTC
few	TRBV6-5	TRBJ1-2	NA	CASSLGEDYGYTF	TGTGCCAGCAGTTTGGGGGAGGACTATGGCTACACCTTC
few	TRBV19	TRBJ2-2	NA	CASSSPGSGELFF	TGTGCCAGTAGTAGCCCCGGTTCCGGGGAGCTGTTTTTT
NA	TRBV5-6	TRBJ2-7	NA	CASSPGSGEQYF	TGTGCAAGCAGTCCGGGATCGGGCGAGCAGTACTTC
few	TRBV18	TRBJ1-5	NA	CASSLGGPSDQPQHF	TGTGCCAGCTCACTGGGCGGGCCCAGCGATCAGCCCCAGCATTTT
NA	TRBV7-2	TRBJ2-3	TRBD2	CASSPRSGGPDTQYF	TGTGCCAGCAGCCCAAGGAGCGGGGGGCCAGATACGCAGTATTTT
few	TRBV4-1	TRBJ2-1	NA	CASSQDLASNEQFF	TGCGCCAGCAGCCAAGATTTAGCATCCAATGAGCAGTTCTTC
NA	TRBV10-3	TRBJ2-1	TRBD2	CASTSGYNEQFF	TGTGCCTCTACTAGCGGCTACAATGAGCAGTTCTTC